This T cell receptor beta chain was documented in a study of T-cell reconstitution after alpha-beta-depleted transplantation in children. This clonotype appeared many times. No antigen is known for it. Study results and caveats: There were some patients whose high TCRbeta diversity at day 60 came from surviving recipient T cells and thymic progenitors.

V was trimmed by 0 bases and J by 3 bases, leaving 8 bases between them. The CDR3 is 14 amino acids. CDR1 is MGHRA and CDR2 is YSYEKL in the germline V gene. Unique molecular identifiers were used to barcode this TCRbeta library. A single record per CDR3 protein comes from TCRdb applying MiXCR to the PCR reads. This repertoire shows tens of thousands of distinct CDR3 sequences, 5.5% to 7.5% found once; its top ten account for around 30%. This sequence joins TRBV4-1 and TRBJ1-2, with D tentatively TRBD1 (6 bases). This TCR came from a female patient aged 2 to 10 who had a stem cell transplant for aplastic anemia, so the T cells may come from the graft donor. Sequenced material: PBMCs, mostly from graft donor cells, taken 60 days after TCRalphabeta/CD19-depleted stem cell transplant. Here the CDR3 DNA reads TGCGCCAGCAGCCAAGAGGGGGCAGACTATGGCTACACCTTC. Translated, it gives CASSQEGADYGYTF.